The clone carrying this T cell receptor (beta chain) was seen only once. No antigen is known for it. Cycle 7 day 1, cycle 4 day 1, and baseline were the timepoints at which blood was sampled. The V gene lost 8 bases and the J gene lost 6 bases, with 9 bases spanning the gap. The CDR3 is made up of 11 amino acids. Germline lookup yields CDR1 MNHNY and CDR2 SVGAGI (reference sequence). Clones were read by immunoSEQ multiplex PCR, and TCRdb kept only the in-frame ones, dropping some. The repertoire consists of some 95,000 clones, with approximately 88% occurring once and the leading ten covering about 0.5%. The data originate from a study of OX40 agonist ivuxolimab in advanced cancers. Study information: Each patient was given ivuxolimab into a vein every 2 weeks, at 0.01 to 10 mg/kg. General study findings and limits: Specificity for antigen went undetermined in the expanded peripheral T cells. The CD4+ and CD8+ T cells in the blood had expanded clonally by week 6 at 0.1 to 3.0 mg/kg.

This chain joins TRBV6-6 and TRBJ2-3; D might be TRBD2 (6 bases). Sequenced here: CD4+ or CD8+ T cells sorted from blood, sampled in a trial of the OX40 agonist ivuxolimab. The clonotype comes from an adult with an advanced solid tumor such as melanoma, head and neck, liver or kidney cancer. CDR3 in amino acids: CASRGGDTQYF. CDR3 sequence (DNA): TGTGCCAGCCGTGGGGGGGATACGCAGTATTTT.